This T cell receptor beta chain was documented in a study of T cells in Graves' hyperthyroidism and ophthalmopathy (dated by TCRdb to between 2019 and 2020). In the study overall: Peripheral blood samples were taken at initial diagnosis, before any treatment was given. Prospective prediction of ophthalmopathy was tested in an independent validation cohort consisting of 18 to 20 hyperthyroidism patients and around 17 patients who later progressed to ophthalmopathy. To identify distinguishing TCR V-J signatures, a discovery cohort of 100 or so patients was used, comprising some 45 with Graves' ophthalmopathy and 55 to 65 with stable Graves' hyperthyroidism. The paper describes TCR Vbeta CDR3 sequencing of 135 peripheral blood samples, made up of about 41 ophthalmopathy patients, more than 70 hyperthyroidism patients and approximately 17 progressor patients. Thyroid tissue and blood T-cell repertoires from about six Graves' hyperthyroidism patients were also compared in the study. After sampling, hyperthyroidism patients received methimazole starting at 30 mg daily, and ophthalmopathy patients received high-dose intravenous methylprednisolone. The 95 to 100 discovery patients were randomly divided into training and test sets at a 7:3 ratio.

The TCR beta CDR3 regions were amplified from the RNA transcripts. A first-round RT-PCR of the TCR CDR3 used the HTBI primer set with the Qiagen OneStep RT-PCR kit. The libraries were constructed in a second round of multiplex PCR and then size-selected and purified. Libraries were sequenced paired-end with 100 bp reads on an Illumina HiSeq2000. On the study's bioinformatics: SOAPnuke was used to process the raw data, with reads discarded if the reads contained adapters or uncalled bases, had a mean Phred below 15, or lacked an exact constant-primer or identifier match. High-quality paired reads were merged with COPE v1.2.5, and unique nucleotide sequences were defined as clonotypes. Clonotypes were aligned to IMGT TRBV, TRBD and TRBJ reference segments using MiTCR v1.1. The analysis was restricted to V-J combinations with a frequency above 0.0001, which together covered roughly 99% of the repertoires. A TCS score was defined as the ratio of F50 (clonal expansion) to E x V (chaos), with BLOSUM62-based TCRdist applied between CDR3 peptides within each V-J. Welch's t-statistics and random forest reduced approximately 520 V-J features to 13, which were used in a naive Bayes classifier (R e1071). The raw public data were reprocessed by TCRdb itself: fastp quality trimming at Q25, MiXCR clonotype calling, in-frame beta chains only. Here each entry gathers all rows of one CDR3 protein and keeps the most common genes and DNA. These V and J calls are TCRdb output, not the study's own analysis. This sample lists 400,000 to 500,000 distinct CDR3 sequences; approximately 15% were detected once. About a sixth of the sample goes to the ten largest clones.

This clonotype has ten or more counts. It has no known antigen specificity. No clone much larger than this one lies a single base away; base qualities are absent. Stable Graves' hyperthyroidism was defined as the absence of progression to ophthalmopathy over 18 months of follow-up. Hyperthyroidism patients were aged 18 to 65 years and newly diagnosed, with disease duration of less than 2 months. Any patient with an uncontrolled infection, another autoimmune disease, pregnancy or lactation was excluded. Diagnoses were based on clinical symptoms, serum thyroxine and TRAb, thyroid ultrasound and orbital computed tomography. PBMCs were isolated from 7.5 to 10 ml of fresh peripheral blood by Ficoll-Paque density gradient centrifugation. Total RNA was extracted with Trizol reagent, and quality was checked on an Agilent 2100 Bioanalyzer. Taken from the germline V gene, the CDR1 and CDR2 loops are MGHRA and YSYEKL. V has 2 bases trimmed and J has 4 bases trimmed; junction bases matching no gene number 4. Reading from cysteine to phenylalanine, the CDR3 counts 15 amino acids. Kept here is only the CDR3 DNA, which spans 45 bases and is read in frame from base 1.

Study-level results and caveats: During validation, the model predicted progression to ophthalmopathy a median of around 6 months ahead of onset, with around 65% sensitivity and roughly 75% specificity. Most expanded thyroid clonotypes (frequency above 0.001) were also found in blood, which suggests that blood repertoires may mirror thyroid immune responses. In cross-validation, a model built on a 13 V-J signature told ophthalmopathy apart from stable hyperthyroidism with 85% to 90% sensitivity and roughly 83% specificity, and in testing the same model reached 80%/75%. Sample size was not statistically predetermined, and blinding of investigators to group allocation was not performed.

The TCR comes from a young woman with Graves' hyperthyroidism. The receptor chain draws on TRBV4-1 and TRBJ1-1, with 10 bases in between that match TRBD1. Sequenced material: blood. CDR3 reads: CASSQYDRGLTEAFF. At the DNA level, the sequence is TGCGCCAGCAGCCAATACGACAGGGGGCTCACTGAAGCTTTCTTT.